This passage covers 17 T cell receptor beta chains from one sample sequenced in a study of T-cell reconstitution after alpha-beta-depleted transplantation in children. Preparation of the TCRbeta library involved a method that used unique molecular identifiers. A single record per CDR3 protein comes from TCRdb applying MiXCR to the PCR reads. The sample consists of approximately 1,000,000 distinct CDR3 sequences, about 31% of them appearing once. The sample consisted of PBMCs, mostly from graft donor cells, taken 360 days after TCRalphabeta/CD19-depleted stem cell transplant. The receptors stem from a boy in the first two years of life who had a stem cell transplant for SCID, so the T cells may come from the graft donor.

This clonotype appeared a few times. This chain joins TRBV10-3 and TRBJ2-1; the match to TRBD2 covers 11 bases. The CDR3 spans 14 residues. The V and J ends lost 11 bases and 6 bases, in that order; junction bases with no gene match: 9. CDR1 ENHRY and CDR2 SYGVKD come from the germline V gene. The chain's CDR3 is CAAKPGTSGNEQFF. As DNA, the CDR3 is TGTGCCGCCAAACCCGGGACTAGCGGCAATGAGCAGTTCTTC.

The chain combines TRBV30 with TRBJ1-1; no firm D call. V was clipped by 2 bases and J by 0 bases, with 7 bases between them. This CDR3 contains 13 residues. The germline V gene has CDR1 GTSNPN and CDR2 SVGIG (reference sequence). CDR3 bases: TGTGCCTGGAGTCTCGGATTGAACACTGAAGCTTTCTTT. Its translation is CAWSLGLNTEAFF.

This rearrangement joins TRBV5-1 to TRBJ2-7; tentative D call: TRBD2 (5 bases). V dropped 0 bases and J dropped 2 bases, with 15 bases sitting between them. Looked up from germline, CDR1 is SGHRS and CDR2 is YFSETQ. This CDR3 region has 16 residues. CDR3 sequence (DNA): TGCGCCAGCAGCTTGGTCGGCGGCCCGACTACCTACGAGCAGTACTTC. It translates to CASSLVGGPTTYEQYF.

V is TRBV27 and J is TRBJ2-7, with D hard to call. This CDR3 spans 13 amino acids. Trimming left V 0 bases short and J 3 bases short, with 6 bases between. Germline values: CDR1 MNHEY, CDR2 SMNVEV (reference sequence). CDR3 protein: CASSLSPLYEQYF. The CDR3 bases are TGTGCCAGCAGTTTATCGCCTCTCTACGAGCAGTACTTC.

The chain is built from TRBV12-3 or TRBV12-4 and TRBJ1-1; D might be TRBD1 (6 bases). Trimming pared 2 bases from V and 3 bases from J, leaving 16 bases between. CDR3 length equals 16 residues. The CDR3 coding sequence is TGTGCCAGCAGTTTACCCAGGGGATCCTCGGACACTGAAGCTTTCTTT. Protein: CASSLPRGSSDTEAFF.

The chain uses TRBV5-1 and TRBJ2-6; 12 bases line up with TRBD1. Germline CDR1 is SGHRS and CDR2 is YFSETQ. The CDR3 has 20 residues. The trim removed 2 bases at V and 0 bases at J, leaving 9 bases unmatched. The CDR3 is CASSFWDRGRPLSGANVLTF. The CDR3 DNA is TGCGCCAGCAGCTTTTGGGACAGGGGGCGACCGCTCTCTGGGGCCAACGTCCTGACTTTC. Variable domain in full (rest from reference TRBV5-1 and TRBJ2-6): KAGVTQTPRYLIKTRGQQVTLSCSPISGHRSVSWYQQTPGQGLQFLFEYFSETQRNKGNFPGRFSGRQFSNSRSEMNVSTLELGDSALYLCASSFWDRGRPLSGANVLTFGAGSRLTVL.

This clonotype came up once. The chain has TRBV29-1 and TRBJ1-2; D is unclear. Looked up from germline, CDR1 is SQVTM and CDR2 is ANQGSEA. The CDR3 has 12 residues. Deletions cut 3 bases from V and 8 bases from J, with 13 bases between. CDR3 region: CSVDMEFKGYTF. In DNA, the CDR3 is TGCAGCGTTGATATGGAGTTTAAGGGCTACACCTTC.

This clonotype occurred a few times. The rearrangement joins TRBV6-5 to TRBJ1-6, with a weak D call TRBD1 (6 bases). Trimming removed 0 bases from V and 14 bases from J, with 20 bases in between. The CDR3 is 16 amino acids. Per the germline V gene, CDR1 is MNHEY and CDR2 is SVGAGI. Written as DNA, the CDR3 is TGTGCCAGCAGTTACTCACCCACAGGGAAGACTTCGGCCCTCCACTTT. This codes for CASSYSPTGKTSALHF.

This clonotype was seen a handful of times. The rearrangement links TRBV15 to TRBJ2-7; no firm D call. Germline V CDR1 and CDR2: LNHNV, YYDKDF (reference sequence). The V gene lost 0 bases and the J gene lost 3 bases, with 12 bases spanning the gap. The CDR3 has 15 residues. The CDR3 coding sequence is TGTGCCACCAGCAGAGACCCAGTTTCCCACTACGAGCAGTACTTC. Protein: CATSRDPVSHYEQYF.

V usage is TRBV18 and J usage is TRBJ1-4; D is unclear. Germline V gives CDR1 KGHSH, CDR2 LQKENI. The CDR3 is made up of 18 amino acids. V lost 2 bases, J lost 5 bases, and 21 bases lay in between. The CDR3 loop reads CASSPTATPLILNEKLFF. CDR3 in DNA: TGTGCCAGCTCACCAACCGCCACCCCATTAATCTTGAATGAAAAACTGTTTTTT.

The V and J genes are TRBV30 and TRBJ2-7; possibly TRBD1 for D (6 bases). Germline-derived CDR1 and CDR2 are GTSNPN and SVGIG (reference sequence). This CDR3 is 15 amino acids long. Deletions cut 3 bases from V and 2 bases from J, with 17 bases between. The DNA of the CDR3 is TGTGCCTGGAGGCTTACAGGGATGGGACCCTACGAGCAGTACTTC. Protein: CAWRLTGMGPYEQYF.

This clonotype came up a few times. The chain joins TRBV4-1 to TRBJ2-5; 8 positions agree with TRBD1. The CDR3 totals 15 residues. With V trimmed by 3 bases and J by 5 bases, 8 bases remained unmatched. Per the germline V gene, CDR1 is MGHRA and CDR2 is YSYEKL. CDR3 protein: CASSHPQGGRETQYF. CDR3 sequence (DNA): TGCGCCAGCAGCCACCCACAGGGGGGTAGGGAGACCCAGTACTTC.

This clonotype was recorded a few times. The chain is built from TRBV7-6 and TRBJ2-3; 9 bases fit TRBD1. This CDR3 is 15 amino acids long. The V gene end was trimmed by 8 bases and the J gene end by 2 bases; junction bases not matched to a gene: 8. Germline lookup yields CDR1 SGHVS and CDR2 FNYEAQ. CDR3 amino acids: CASGGQGTTTDTQYF. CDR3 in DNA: TGTGCCAGCGGCGGACAGGGGACGACCACAGATACGCAGTATTTT.

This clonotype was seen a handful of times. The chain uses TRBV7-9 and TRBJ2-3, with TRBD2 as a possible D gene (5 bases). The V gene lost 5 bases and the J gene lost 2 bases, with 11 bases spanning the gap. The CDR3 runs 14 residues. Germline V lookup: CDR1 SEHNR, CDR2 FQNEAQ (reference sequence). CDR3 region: CASSLTSFTDTQYF. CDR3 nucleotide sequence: TGTGCCAGCAGCCTCACTAGTTTCACAGATACGCAGTATTTT.

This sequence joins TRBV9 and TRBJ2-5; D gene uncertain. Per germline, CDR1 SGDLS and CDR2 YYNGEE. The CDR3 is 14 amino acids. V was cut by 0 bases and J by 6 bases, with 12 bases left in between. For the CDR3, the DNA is TGTGCCAGCAGCGTAGATGTCAGGACGAAGACCCAGTACTTC. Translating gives CASSVDVRTKTQYF.

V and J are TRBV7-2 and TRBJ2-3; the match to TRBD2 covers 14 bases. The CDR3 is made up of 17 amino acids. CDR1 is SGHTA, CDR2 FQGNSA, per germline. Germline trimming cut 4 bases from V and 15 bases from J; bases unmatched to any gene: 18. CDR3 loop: CASSSPEFRLAGGPSYF. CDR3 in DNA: TGTGCCAGCAGCTCCCCAGAATTCCGACTAGCGGGGGGGCCTTCTTATTTT.

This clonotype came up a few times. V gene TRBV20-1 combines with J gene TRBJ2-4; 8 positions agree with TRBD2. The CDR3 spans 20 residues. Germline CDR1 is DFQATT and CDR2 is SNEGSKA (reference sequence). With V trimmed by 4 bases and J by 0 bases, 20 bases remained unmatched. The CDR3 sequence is CSATPMTGTRRVLAKNIQYF. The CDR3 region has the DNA TGCAGTGCTACCCCCATGACCGGGACTAGAAGGGTCCTAGCCAAAAACATTCAGTACTTC.